This T cell receptor (beta chain) was identified in a study of response to subunit inactivated influenza vaccine. Points from the study as a whole: Authors suggested seasonal influenza vaccinations each recruit few new T cells.

Each CDR3 protein is one row after TCRdb ran MiXCR on the RT-PCR reads. The table has 650,000 to 850,000 distinct CDR3 sequences, more than 11% seen once. About this clonotype itself: As yet, its antigen is unknown.

V lost 6 bases and J 1 base, leaving 18 bases between the germline ends. CDR1 and CDR2 (germline): DFQATT, SNEGSKA (reference sequence). This CDR3 region has 16 residues. The sample consisted of PBMCs from blood, taken around 14 days before vaccination. The gene calls are TRBV20-1 and TRBJ2-2, with D perhaps matching TRBD2 (5 bases). This receptor was obtained from a man aged 45-65 years who received an inactivated influenza vaccine. The CDR3: CSATTGLARNTGELFF. The CDR3 DNA sequence: TGCAGTGCCACGACTGGCCTAGCCCGGAACACCGGGGAGCTGTTTTTT.